This T cell receptor (beta chain) was recorded in a study of CD8+ T cells in alopecia areata. cDNA serving as the sequencing template came from extracted, reverse transcribed RNA. Measured with immunoSEQ multiplex PCR; TCRdb has only the in-frame clones, and not every one. This table holds 160,000 or so clones, roughly 65% found once. The germline V gene has CDR1 MNHEY and CDR2 SMNVEV (reference sequence). Trimming shortened V by 3 bases and J by 3 bases, and 11 bases separated the two germline ends. The CDR3 runs to 14 residues. Study observations and caveats: Persistence of many expanded lesional clones was seen in scalp and blood during tofacitinib.

Turning to this clone: The antigen remains undetermined.

The treatment: oral pan-JAK inhibitor, 5-10 mg twice daily. Sequenced material: CD4+ T cells sorted from blood, taken at week 4, from a patient treated with tofacitinib. The origin of this receptor is a human donor with alopecia areata. J is TRBJ1-1 and V is TRBV27; D unclear. CDR3 in DNA: TGTGCCAGCAGTTTCTTCCCTCCGCACACTGAAGCTTTCTTT. Its protein is CASSFFPPHTEAFF.